This TCR beta chain appears in the sequencing data of a study of T cells in Graves' hyperthyroidism and ophthalmopathy. RNA transcripts were the template for amplifying TCR beta CDR3 regions. First-round RT-PCR with HTBI primers amplified the TCR CDR3 region. TCRdb fed the multiplex PCR reads into MiXCR, producing one record per CDR3 protein. Of around 560,000 distinct CDR3 sequences listed, approximately 16% are singletons. Germline values: CDR1 SQVTM, CDR2 ANQGSEA. This CDR3 spans 13 amino acids. Trimming took off 0 bases at V and 1 base at J, with 6 bases between the two ends. Hyperthyroidism was newly diagnosed in patients aged 18 to 65 (duration under 2 months).

The gene calls are TRBV29-1 and TRBJ1-1; D is unresolved. The sequence derives from a woman younger than 30 with Graves' hyperthyroidism. Sequencing was carried out using blood. CDR3 DNA sequence: TGCAGCGTTGAAGATCACCCGAACACTGAAGCTTTCTTT. Translating gives CSVEDHPNTEAFF.